The present T cell receptor (beta chain) was sequenced within a study of T-cell reconstitution after alpha-beta-depleted transplantation in children. This clonotype appeared once. One end of the junction varies from germline; a read error may be responsible. The CDR3 runs 16 residues. Germline assignment: CDR1 SGHRS and CDR2 YFSETQ. As it was prepared, the TCRbeta library received unique molecular identifiers. TCRdb reanalysed the PCR reads using MiXCR and keeps one entry per CDR3 protein. This table has about a million distinct CDR3 sequences, roughly 29% appearing once. The gene calls are TRBV5-1 and TRBJ2-1; D remains unclear. The TCR comes from a boy in the first two years of life who had a stem cell transplant for SCID, so the T cells may come from the graft donor. The sequenced sample was PBMCs, mostly from graft donor cells, obtained 360 days after TCRalphabeta/CD19-depleted stem cell transplant. CDR3 DNA sequence: TGCGCCAGCAGCTTGGCCGCACCGAGCTCCTACAATGAGCATTTCTTC. This gives the protein CASSLAAPSSYNEHFF.